This T cell receptor (beta chain) was retrieved from a study of blood T cell repertoires in COVID-19. The wider study: COVID-19 samples collected from the United States, Italy and Spain covered acute and convalescent phases. T cells, B-cell-depleted T cells, or PBMCs supplied cDNA or gDNA.

In the authors' methods: Reference gene primer amplification gave estimated nucleated cell counts. Method: immunoSEQ multiplex PCR; TCRdb's copy keeps in-frame clones and lacks some. Clonal size and the V and J genes are those of that table, whereas D and trimming came from the DNA. The sample includes about 380,000 clones, roughly 85% of them seen just once. This TCR came from a young woman with acute or convalescent COVID-19. Sequencing input: peripheral blood.

In nucleotides, the CDR3 is TGTGCCAGTAGTATGGGGTCAGCGGGGGGCGAGCAGTTCTTC. Protein: CASSMGSAGGEQFF. The chain links TRBV19 to TRBJ2-1; 9 nucleotides match TRBD2. The CDR3 has 14 residues. The V gene's germline CDR1 is LNHDA and CDR2 SQIVND (reference sequence). V lost 3 bases to trimming and J lost 10 bases; unmatched junction nucleotides: 7.